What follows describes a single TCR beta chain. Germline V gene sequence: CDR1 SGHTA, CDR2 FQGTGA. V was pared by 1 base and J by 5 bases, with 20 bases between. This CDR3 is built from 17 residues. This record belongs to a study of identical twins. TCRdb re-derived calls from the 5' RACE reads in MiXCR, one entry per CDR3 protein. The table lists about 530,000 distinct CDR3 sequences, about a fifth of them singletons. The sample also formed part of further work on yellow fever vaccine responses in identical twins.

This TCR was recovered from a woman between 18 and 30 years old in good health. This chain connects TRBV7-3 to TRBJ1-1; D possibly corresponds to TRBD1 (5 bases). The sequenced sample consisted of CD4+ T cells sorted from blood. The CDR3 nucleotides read TGTGCCAGCAGCTTAAAGGGGCGGAGGTTTGGGGGTACTGAAGCTTTCTTT. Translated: CASSLKGRRFGGTEAFF.